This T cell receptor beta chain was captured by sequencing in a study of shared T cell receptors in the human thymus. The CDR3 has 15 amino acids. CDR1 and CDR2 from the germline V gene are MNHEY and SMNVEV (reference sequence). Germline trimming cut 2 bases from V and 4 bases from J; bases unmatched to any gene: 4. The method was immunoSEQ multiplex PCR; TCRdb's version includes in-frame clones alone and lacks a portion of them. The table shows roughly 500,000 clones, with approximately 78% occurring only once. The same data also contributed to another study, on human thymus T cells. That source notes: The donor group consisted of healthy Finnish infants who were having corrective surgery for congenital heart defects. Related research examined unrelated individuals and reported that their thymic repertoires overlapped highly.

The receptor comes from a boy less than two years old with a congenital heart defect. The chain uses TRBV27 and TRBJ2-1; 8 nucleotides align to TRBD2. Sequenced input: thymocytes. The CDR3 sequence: CASSLVSSGYNEQFF. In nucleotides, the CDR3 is TGTGCCAGCAGTTTAGTCTCTAGCGGGTACAATGAGCAGTTCTTC.